Following are 9 T cell receptor beta chains from one sample sequenced in a study of blood T cell repertoires in COVID-19. Clones were sequenced by immunoSEQ multiplex PCR, and TCRdb holds only the in-frame ones, with some missing. Here the sample spans over 150,000 clones, around nine tenths being singletons. The sequenced material came from peripheral blood. The receptors derive from a woman of 80 years or more with COVID-19, enrolled during active disease.

The table lists this clone with a count of one. J is TRBJ2-1 and V is TRBV24-1, with D maybe TRBD1 (6 bases). V was trimmed by 5 bases and J by 8 bases, leaving 15 bases between them. Germline V gene sequence: CDR1 KGHDR, CDR2 SFDVKD. CDR3 length equals 14 residues. The CDR3 here is CATSVDGQNDEQFF. The CDR3 coding sequence is TGTGCCACCAGTGTTGACGGACAGAACGATGAGCAGTTCTTC.

The rearrangement uses TRBV2 and TRBJ2-2, with D unclear. This CDR3 comprises 14 residues. The V end was cut by 6 bases, the J end by 2 bases, with 10 bases between. CDR1 is SNHLY and CDR2 is FYNNEI in the germline V gene. The CDR3 DNA sequence: TGTGCCAGCAGCCAACTTCATAACACCGGGGAGCTGTTTTTT. It translates to CASSQLHNTGELFF.

J is TRBJ1-3 and V is TRBV29-1; D uncertain. Germline loops: CDR1 SQVTM, CDR2 ANQGSEA. With 5 bases removed from V and 0 bases from J, the gap between germline ends came to 8 bases. The CDR3 is 13 residues long. CDR3 amino acids: CSVSGSSGNTIYF. CDR3 DNA: TGCAGCGTTAGCGGCAGCTCTGGAAACACCATATATTTT. Full variable domain (missing parts from reference TRBV29-1 and TRBJ1-3): SAVISQKPSRDICQRGTSLTIQCQVDSQVTMMFWYRQQPGQSLTLIATANQGSEATYESGFVIDKFPISRPNLTFSTLTVSNMSPEDSSIYLCSVSGSSGNTIYFGEGSWLTVV.

The V and J genes are TRBV4-3 and TRBJ2-3; D may be TRBD1 (6 bases). CDR1 LGHNA and CDR2 YSLEER come from the germline V gene. CDR3 length: 17 residues. Between the trimmed V and J ends, which lost 7 bases and 6 bases, there was a span of 26 bases. The CDR3 DNA reads TGCGCCAGCACAATCTTTAGACAGGACACCTTCGGGGATACGCAGTATTTT. This gives the protein CASTIFRQDTFGDTQYF.

This clone was found once. This chain uses TRBV5-1 with TRBJ1-4; D ambiguous. The CDR3 spans 14 residues. Trimming cost V 0 bases and J 7 bases, with 10 bases left between them. Germline CDR1 reads SGHRS; CDR2 reads YFSETQ. The CDR3 here is CASSLAQRTEKLFF. The CDR3 nucleotides are TGCGCCAGCAGCTTGGCCCAGCGCACTGAAAAACTGTTTTTT.

This sequence joins TRBV28 and TRBJ2-1; possibly TRBD1 for D (5 bases). CDR1 MDHEN and CDR2 SYDVKM come from the germline V gene. The CDR3 runs to 15 residues. Trimming pared 7 bases from V and 9 bases from J, leaving 22 bases between. CDR3 sequence (DNA): TGTGCCAGCAACGGCCCGGGCTCAGGGATGGGTGAGCAGTTCTTC. Encoded protein: CASNGPGSGMGEQFF.

The V and J genes are TRBV7-9 and TRBJ2-6, with D tentatively TRBD1 (6 bases). V shed 2 bases and J shed 2 bases, with 16 bases lying between them. This CDR3 is built from 18 residues. Germline CDR1 reads SEHNR; CDR2 reads FQNEAQ (reference sequence). CDR3 amino acids: CASSLPPGHRAGANVLTF. CDR3 coding DNA: TGTGCCAGCAGCTTACCTCCGGGACACCGGGCTGGGGCCAACGTCCTGACTTTC.

The V gene is TRBV16, the J gene TRBJ1-1, with no clear D. Germline assignment: CDR1 KGHSY and CDR2 FQNENV. This CDR3 comprises 13 residues. Trimming removed 1 base from V and 6 bases from J, with 9 bases in between. The CDR3 protein is CASSQFLRAEAFF. CDR3 nucleotide sequence: TGTGCCAGCAGCCAATTCCTTCGCGCTGAAGCTTTCTTT.

The V call is TRBV5-6, the J call TRBJ1-1; D is uncertain. Looked up from germline, CDR1 is SGHDT and CDR2 is YYEEEE. The ends were cut back, 0 bases at V and 5 bases at J, with 8 bases in the middle. The CDR3 contains 13 residues. As DNA, the CDR3 is TGTGCCAGCAGCTTGGCGGGGAGGACTGAAGCTTTCTTT. Its translation is CASSLAGRTEAFF.